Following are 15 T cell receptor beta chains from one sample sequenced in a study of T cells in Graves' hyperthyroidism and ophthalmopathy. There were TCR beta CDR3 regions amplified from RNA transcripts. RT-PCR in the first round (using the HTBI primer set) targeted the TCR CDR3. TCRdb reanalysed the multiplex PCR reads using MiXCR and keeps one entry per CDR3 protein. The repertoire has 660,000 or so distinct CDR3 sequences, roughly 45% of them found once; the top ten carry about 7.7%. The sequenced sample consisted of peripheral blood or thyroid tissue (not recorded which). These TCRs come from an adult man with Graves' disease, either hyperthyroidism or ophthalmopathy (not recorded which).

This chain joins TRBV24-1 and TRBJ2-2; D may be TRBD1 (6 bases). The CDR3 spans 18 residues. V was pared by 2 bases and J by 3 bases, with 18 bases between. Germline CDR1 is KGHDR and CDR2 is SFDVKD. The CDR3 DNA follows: TGTGCCACCAGTGATTCCGGGACATTTCTCCCCTACACCGGGGAGCTGTTTTTT. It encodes CATSDSGTFLPYTGELFF.

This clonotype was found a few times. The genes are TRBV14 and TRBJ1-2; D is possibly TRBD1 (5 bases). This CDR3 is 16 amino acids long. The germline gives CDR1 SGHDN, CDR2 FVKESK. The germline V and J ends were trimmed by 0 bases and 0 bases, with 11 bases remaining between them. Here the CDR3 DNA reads TGTGCCAGCAGCCAAGAAGGAGGGACGTCTAACTATGGCTACACCTTC. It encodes CASSQEGGTSNYGYTF.

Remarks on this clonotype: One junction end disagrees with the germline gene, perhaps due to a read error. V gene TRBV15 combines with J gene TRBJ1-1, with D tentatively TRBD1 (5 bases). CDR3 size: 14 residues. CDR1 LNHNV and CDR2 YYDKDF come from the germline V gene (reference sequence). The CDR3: CASSHFPGGTEAFF. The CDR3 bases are TGTGCCAGCAGCCACTTTCCGGGGGGAACTGAAGCTTTCTTT.

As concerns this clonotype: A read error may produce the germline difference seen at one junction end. CDR3 sequence reads: CANSLVQGLASPLHF. CDR3 DNA sequence: TGTGCCAACAGCCTGGTACAGGGGCTCGCTTCACCCCTCCACTTT. V usage is TRBV7-2 and J usage is TRBJ1-6; TRBD1 matches 7 bases. The CDR3 sequence is 15 residues long. Looked up from germline, CDR1 is SGHTA and CDR2 is FQGNSA.

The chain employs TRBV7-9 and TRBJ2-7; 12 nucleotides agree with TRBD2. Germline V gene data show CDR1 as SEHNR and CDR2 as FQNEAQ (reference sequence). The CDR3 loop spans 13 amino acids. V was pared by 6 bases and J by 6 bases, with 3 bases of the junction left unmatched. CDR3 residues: CASRGLAGTEQYF. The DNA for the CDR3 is TGTGCCAGCAGAGGACTAGCGGGAACCGAGCAGTACTTC.

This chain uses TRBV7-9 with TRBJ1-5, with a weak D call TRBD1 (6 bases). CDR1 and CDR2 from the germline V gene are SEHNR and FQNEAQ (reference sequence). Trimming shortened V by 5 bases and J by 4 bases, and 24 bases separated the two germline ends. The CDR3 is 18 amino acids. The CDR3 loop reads CASSRGFTLQGQNQPQHF. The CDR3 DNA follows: TGTGCCAGCAGCAGGGGCTTCACTCTACAGGGTCAAAATCAGCCCCAGCATTTT.

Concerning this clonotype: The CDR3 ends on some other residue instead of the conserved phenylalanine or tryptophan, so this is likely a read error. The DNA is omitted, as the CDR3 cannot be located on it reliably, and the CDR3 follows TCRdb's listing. CDR3 amino acids: CASSLGSV. V is TRBV11-2 and J is TRBJ2-2. The V gene's germline CDR1 is SGHAT and CDR2 FQNNGV. The CDR3 contains 8 residues when both ends are counted.

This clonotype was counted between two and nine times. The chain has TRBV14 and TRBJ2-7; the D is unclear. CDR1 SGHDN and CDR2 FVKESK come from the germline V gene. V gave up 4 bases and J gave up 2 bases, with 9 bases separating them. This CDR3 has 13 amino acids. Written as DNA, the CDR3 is TGTGCCAGCAGCCCCATAGGGACCTACGAGCAGTACTTC. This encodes CASSPIGTYEQYF.

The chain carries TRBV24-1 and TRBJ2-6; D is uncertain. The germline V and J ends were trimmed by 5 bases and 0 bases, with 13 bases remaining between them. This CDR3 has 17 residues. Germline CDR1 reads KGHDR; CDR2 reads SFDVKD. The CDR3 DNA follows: TGTGCCACCAGTGTGACCAGCCGGAGCTCTGGGGCCAACGTCCTGACTTTC. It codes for CATSVTSRSSGANVLTF.

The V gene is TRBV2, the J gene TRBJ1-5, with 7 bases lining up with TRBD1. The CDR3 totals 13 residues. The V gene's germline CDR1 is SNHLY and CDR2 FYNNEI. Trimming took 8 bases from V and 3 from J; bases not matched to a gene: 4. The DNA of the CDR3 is TGTGCCAGCCCTGACAGGGCCAATCAGCCCCAGCATTTT. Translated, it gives CASPDRANQPQHF.

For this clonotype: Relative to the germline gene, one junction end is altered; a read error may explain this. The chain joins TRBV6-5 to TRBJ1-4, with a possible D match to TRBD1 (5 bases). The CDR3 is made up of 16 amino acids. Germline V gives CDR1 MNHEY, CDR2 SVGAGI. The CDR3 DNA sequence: TGTGCCATCAGTTACTCTGGGGCCGGCAATAATGAAAAACTGTTTTTT. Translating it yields CAISYSGAGNNEKLFF.

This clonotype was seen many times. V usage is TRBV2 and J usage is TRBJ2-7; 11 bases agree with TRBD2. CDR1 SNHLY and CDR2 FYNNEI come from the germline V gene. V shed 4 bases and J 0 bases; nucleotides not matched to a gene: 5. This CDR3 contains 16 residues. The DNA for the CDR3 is TGTGCCAGCAGTGTGGCTAGCGGGGGGACCTCCTACGAGCAGTACTTC. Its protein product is CASSVASGGTSYEQYF.

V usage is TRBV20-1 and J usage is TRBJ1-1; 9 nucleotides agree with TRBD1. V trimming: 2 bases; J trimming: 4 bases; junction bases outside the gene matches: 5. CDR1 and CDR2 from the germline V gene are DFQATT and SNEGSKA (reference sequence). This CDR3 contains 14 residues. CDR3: CSARRTGVGTEAFF. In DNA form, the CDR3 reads TGCAGTGCTAGAAGGACAGGGGTAGGCACTGAAGCTTTCTTT.

CDR3 residues: CASSFWGTNTGELFF. The CDR3 bases are TGCGCCAGCAGCTTTTGGGGGACGAACACCGGGGAGCTGTTTTTT. The rearrangement joins TRBV5-1 to TRBJ2-2, with D perhaps assigned TRBD1 or TRBD2 (5 bases each). Germline CDR1 is SGHRS and CDR2 is YFSETQ. CDR3 length: 15 residues. V was clipped by 2 bases and J by 0 bases, with 8 bases between them.

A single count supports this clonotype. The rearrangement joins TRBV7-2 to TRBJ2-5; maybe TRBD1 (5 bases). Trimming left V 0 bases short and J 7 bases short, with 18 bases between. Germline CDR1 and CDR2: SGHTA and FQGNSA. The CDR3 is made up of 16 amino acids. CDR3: CASSLAGRRLYATQYF. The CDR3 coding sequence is TGTGCCAGCAGCTTAGCGGGGCGACGACTGTATGCGACCCAGTACTTC.